The clone carrying this T cell receptor beta chain has at least ten counts. Its target is not known. The data derive from a study of identical twins. Healthy Caucasian donors formed the entire cohort. J was trimmed by 4 bases and V by 3 bases; bases with no gene match: 15. Looked up from germline, CDR1 is DFQATT and CDR2 is SNEGSKA (reference sequence). The CDR3 covers 18 residues. TCRdb called the 5' RACE reads again in MiXCR, with one record for every CDR3 protein. The table lists hundreds of thousands of distinct CDR3 sequences, roughly an eighth of them singletons. General study points: Alpha sequences that were out-of-frame and twin-shared showed an excess of low generation probability. Fewer insertions characterized abundant cord blood beta clonotypes, whereas memory repertoires showed none.

The data also belong to a second study, concerning yellow fever vaccine responses in identical twins.

This receptor was taken from a woman under 30 in good health. The sample consisted of CD8+ T cells sorted from blood. The chain joins TRBV20-1 to TRBJ2-3; 11 positions match TRBD2. The CDR3 here is CSASIGGALAGEADTQYF. CDR3 coding DNA: TGCAGTGCTAGTATCGGTGGGGCACTAGCGGGAGAAGCAGATACGCAGTATTTT.